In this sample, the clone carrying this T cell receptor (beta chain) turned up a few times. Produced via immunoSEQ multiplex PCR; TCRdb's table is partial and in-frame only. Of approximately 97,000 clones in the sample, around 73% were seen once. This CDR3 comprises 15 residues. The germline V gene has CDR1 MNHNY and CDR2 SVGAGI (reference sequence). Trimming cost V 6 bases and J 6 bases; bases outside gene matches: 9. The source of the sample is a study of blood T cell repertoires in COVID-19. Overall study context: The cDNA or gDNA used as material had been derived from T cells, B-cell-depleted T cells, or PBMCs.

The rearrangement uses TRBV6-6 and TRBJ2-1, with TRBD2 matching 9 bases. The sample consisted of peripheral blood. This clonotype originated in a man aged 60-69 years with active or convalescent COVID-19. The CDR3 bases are TGTGCCAGCAGCCCGCGGGAGGGAGGGCGCAATGAGCAGTTCTTC. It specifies CASSPREGGRNEQFF.